This T cell receptor (beta chain) is drawn from a study of T cells after yellow fever vaccination. This clonotype appeared many times. The V gene's germline CDR1 is LNHDA and CDR2 SQIVND (reference sequence). With V trimmed by 1 base and J by 5 bases, 6 bases remained unmatched. CDR3 length: 16 amino acids. TCRdb passed the 5' RACE reads through MiXCR, listing each CDR3 protein once. The table records 25,000 to 35,000 distinct CDR3 sequences, around 4.3% of them present only once. Sequencing used CD8+ T cells sorted from PBMCs, obtained 5 days after the yellow fever booster vaccination. This chain uses TRBV19 with TRBJ2-2, with TRBD2 identical over 8 bases. This sequence originates from a man aged 30 to 45 who received the YFV17D yellow fever vaccine. The DNA for the CDR3 is TGTGCCAGTAGTATAGGGGTAGCGGGGATAACCGGGGAGCTGTTTTTT. As protein: CASSIGVAGITGELFF. The full variable domain, in which reference TRBV19 and TRBJ2-2 provide the parts outside the CDR3, is DGGITQSPKYLFRKEGQNVTLSCEQNLNHDAMYWYRQDPGQGLRLIYYSQIVNDFQKGDIAEGYSVSREKKESFPLTVTSAQKNPTAFYLCASSIGVAGITGELFFGEGSRLTVL.